The sequence of this T cell receptor beta chain was determined in a study of blood T cell repertoires in COVID-19. Unmatched junction bases numbered 12, after V lost 0 bases and J lost 11 bases. Per the germline V gene, CDR1 is SGHRS and CDR2 is YFSETQ. This CDR3 region has 15 residues. In assigning cohorts, the study relied on participant-reported clinical history. Only in-frame clones appear in the TCRdb table, and some are missing; sequencing was by immunoSEQ multiplex PCR. The repertoire has 220,000 or so clones, about 83% of them found once; the top ten carry approximately 7.3%. This sequence originates from a woman in her forties who had recovered from COVID-19. The chain has TRBV5-1 and TRBJ2-3, with 7 bases matching TRBD1. Sequences were obtained from PBMCs or T cells enriched from blood (not recorded which). CDR3 coding DNA: TGCGCCAGCAGCTTGGCGCAGGGGGTGGACGTCGGGCAGTATTTT. It encodes CASSLAQGVDVGQYF.